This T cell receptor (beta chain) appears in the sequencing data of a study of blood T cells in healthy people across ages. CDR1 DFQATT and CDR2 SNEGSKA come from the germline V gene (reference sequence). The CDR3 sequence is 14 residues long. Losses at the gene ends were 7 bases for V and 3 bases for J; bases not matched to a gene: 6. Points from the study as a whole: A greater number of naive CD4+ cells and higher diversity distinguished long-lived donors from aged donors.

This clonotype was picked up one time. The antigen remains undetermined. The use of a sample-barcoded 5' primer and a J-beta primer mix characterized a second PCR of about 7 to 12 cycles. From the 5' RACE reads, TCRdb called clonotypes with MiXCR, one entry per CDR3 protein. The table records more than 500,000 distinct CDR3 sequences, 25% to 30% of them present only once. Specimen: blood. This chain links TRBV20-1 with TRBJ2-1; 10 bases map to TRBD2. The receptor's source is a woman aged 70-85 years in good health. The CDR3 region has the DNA TGCAGTGTGATGAAGCGGGAGGGCTACAATGAGCAGTTCTTC. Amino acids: CSVMKREGYNEQFF.